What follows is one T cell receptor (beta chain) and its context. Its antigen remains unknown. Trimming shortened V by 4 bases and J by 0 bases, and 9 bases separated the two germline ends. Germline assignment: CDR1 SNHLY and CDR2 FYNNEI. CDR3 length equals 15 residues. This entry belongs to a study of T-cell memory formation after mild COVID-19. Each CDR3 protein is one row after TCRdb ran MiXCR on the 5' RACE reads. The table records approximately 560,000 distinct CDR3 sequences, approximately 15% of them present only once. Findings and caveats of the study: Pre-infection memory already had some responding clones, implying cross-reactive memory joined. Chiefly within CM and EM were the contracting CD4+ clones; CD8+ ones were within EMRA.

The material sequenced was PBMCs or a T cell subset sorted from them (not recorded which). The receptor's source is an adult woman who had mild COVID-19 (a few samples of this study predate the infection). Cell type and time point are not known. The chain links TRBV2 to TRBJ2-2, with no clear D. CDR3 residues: CASSVEFTNTGELFF. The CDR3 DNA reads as TGTGCCAGCAGTGTAGAATTTACGAACACCGGGGAGCTGTTTTTT.